This note documents a single T cell receptor (beta chain) sequence. The record originates from a study of CD8+CD57+ T cells in acquired aplastic anemia. V was shortened by 4 bases and J by 3 bases, with 12 bases between the two germline ends. This CDR3 comprises 15 residues. Germline CDR1 MNHNS, CDR2 SASEGT. TCR beta VDJ and CDR3 were profiled, and genomic DNA was the template. TCRdb passed the reads through MiXCR, listing each CDR3 protein once. The sample has around 400,000 distinct CDR3 sequences, 65% to 80% seen once. The receptor's source is a human donor in good health, serving as a control. The rearrangement uses TRBV6-1 and TRBJ1-4; D possibly corresponds to TRBD1 (5 bases). The sequenced sample was sorted CD4+, CD8+, or CD8+CD57+ T cells (not recorded which) from PBMCs. The chain's CDR3 is CASSVAGPANEKLFF. The CDR3 DNA reads TGTGCCAGCAGTGTTGCAGGGCCGGCTAATGAAAAACTGTTTTTT.